The rows below give T cell receptor beta chains drawn from one sample of a study of T cells after yellow fever vaccination. TCRdb passed the 5' RACE reads through MiXCR, listing each CDR3 protein once. This sample has 110,000 to 150,000 distinct CDR3 sequences; approximately 6.6% occur once, and the top ten carry more than 0.6%. The material was CD4+ T cells sorted from PBMCs, obtained 10 days after the yellow fever booster vaccination. These TCRs come from a man aged 30-40 years who received the YFV17D yellow fever vaccine. Each CDR3 is given with its conserved first and last residue. D genes are given only for firm matches. Part of the rows lack a size; the others show once, few, many or a class for expanded clones.

TRBV7-2	TRBJ2-5	-	TRBD1	TGTGCCAGCAGCTTAGTAACAGGGGCCCAAGAGACCCAGTACTTC	CASSLVTGAQETQYF
TRBV7-9	TRBJ2-2	-	TRBD1	TGTGCCAGCAGCCAGGGGACAGGGGGCGTCGGCGGGGAGCTGTTTTTT	CASSQGTGGVGGELFF
TRBV5-4	TRBJ2-5	many	TRBD1	TGTGCCAGCAGCCCGGGACAGGGAAACGAAGAGACCCAGTACTTC	CASSPGQGNEETQYF
TRBV13	TRBJ2-1	-	-	TGTGCCAGCAGCCTGGTCAGGAGCTCCTACAATGAGCAGTTCTTC	CASSLVRSSYNEQFF
TRBV29-1	TRBJ1-2	many	TRBD1	TGCAGCGTTCTCGGGACAGGGGGTGGCTACACCTTC	CSVLGTGGGYTF
TRBV10-3	TRBJ2-5	many	-	TGTGCCATCAAAATCAGCGGAGGAGAGACCCAGTACTTC	CAIKISGGETQYF
TRBV27	TRBJ2-2	many	-	TGTGCCAGCAGTTATCAGCCCCCGGGACTCCAAATAGACACCGGGGAGCTGTTTTTT	CASSYQPPGLQIDTGELFF
TRBV14	TRBJ2-6	few	-	TGTGCCAGCAGCCAAGGACTCCCCTCTGGGGCCAACGTCCTGACTTTC	CASSQGLPSGANVLTF
TRBV29-1	TRBJ1-2	many	-	TGCAGCGTTAAGGTGTCGAACTATGGCTACACCTTC	CSVKVSNYGYTF
TRBV7-3	TRBJ2-2	many	-	TGTGCCAGCAGCGCCGGTTGGCCGGGCGGGGAGCTGTTTTTT	CASSAGWPGGELFF
TRBV7-6	TRBJ2-5	-	TRBD1	TGTGCCAGCAGCGCAGGGGGCCATGAGACCCAGTACTTC	CASSAGGHETQYF
TRBV7-9	TRBJ2-2	many	-	TGTGCCAGCAGCAGTCTTGGCGGGGAGCTGTTTTTT	CASSSLGGELFF
TRBV30	TRBJ2-3	many	TRBD2	TGTGCGGGAGGGGCGGCCGGTACGCAGTATTTT	CAGGAAGTQYF
TRBV5-1	TRBJ2-1	many	-	TGCGCCAGCAGCTTGGGAGAATACAATGAGCAGTTCTTC	CASSLGEYNEQFF